This entry lists 2 T cell receptor beta chains sequenced from one sample in a study of low-dose radiotherapy and immunotherapy resistance in tumors. TRAV- and TRBV-specific primers were used for first-strand cDNA, which covered alpha and beta chains. Amplification of TCRs used a constant-region primer and V-primer adapter for approximately 18 PCR cycles. TCRdb ran MiXCR on the reads and lists one entry per CDR3 protein. The table lists roughly 10,000 distinct CDR3 sequences, roughly two fifths of them singletons, with roughly 6.2% in the top ten. The receptors were sampled from a human donor with advanced metastatic prostate, ovarian, gallbladder or colorectal cancer (not recorded which). This table probably holds off-target reads from a library built for another chain.

The chain joins TRBV12-3 or TRBV12-4 to TRBJ1-2, with D unclear. Trimming cost V 6 bases and J 2 bases, with 10 bases left between them. The CDR3 consists of 13 residues. CDR3 in amino acids: CASSPDRNYGYTF. DNA of the CDR3: TGTGCCAGCAGCCCGGACCGGAACTATGGCTACACCTTC.

This clonotype was counted only a few times. The chain recombines TRBV6-6 with TRBJ2-1; 9 bases agree with TRBD2. The CDR3 is 16 amino acids. CDR1 and CDR2 from the germline V gene are MNHNY and SVGAGI (reference sequence). The V gene end was trimmed by 2 bases and the J gene end by 2 bases; junction bases not matched to a gene: 4. CDR3 amino acids: CASSYGASGAYNEQFF. CDR3 DNA: TGTGCCAGCAGTTACGGGGCTAGCGGGGCCTACAATGAGCAGTTCTTC.